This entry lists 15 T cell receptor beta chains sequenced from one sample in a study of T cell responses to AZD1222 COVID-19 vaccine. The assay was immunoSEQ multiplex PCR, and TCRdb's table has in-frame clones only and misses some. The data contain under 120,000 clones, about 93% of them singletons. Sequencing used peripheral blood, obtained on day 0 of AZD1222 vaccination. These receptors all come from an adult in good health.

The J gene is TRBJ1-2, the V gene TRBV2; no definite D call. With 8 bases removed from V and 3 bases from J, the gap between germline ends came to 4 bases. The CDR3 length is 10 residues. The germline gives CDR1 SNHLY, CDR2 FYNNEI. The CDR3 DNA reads TGTGCCAGCGGAGACTATGGCTACACCTTC. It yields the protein CASGDYGYTF.

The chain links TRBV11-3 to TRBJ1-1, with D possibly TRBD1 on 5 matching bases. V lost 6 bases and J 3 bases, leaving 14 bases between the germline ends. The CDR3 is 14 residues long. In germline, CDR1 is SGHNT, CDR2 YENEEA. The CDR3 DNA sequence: TGTGCCAGCAGACCAGGGAATGAGGACACTGAAGCTTTCTTT. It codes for CASRPGNEDTEAFF.

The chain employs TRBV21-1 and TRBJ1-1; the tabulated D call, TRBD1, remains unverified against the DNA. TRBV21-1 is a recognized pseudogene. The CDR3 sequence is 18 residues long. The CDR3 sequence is CASSKDFDRGAMNTEAFF. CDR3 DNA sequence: TGTGCCAGCAGCAAAGACTTCGACAGGGGCGCTATGAACACTGAAGCTTTCTTT.

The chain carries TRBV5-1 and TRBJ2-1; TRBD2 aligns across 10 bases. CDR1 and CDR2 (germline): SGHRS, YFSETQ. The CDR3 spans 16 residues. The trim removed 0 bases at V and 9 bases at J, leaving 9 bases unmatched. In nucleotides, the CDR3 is TGCGCCAGCAGCTTGGCGAGCGGGGGGGCCATGGTTGAGCAGTTCTTC. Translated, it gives CASSLASGGAMVEQFF.

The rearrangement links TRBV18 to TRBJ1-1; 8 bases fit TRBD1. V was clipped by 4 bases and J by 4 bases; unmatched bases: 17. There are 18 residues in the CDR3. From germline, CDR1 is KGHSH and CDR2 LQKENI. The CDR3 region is CASSHNSLQGGVSTEAFF. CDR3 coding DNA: TGTGCCAGCTCACACAATAGTTTACAGGGGGGAGTCAGCACTGAAGCTTTCTTT. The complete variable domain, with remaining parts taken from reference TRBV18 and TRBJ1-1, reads NAGVMQNPRHLVRRRGQEARLRCSPMKGHSHVYWYRQLPEEGLKFMVYLQKENIIDESGMPKERFSAEFPKEGPSILRIQQVVRGDSAAYFCASSHNSLQGGVSTEAFFGQGTRLTVV.

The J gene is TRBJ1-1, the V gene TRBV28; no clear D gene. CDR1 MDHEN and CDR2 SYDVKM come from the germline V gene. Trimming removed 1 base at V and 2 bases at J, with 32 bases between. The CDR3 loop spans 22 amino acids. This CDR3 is CASSLLKGGREQRAAGNTEAFF. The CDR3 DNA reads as TGTGCCAGCAGTTTATTAAAGGGAGGACGGGAACAAAGGGCGGCAGGTAACACTGAAGCTTTCTTT.

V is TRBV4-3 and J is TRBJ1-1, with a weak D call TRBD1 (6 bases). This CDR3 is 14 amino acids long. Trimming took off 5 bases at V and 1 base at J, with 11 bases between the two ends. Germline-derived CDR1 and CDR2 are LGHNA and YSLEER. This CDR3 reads CASSGTRRNTEAFF. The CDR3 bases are TGCGCCAGCAGCGGGACACGGAGGAACACTGAAGCTTTCTTT.

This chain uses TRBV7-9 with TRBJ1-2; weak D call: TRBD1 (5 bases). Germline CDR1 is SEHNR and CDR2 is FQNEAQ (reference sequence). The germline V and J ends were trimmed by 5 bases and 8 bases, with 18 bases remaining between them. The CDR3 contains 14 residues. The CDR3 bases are TGTGCCAGCAGCACACCCCCCGGGGCCGTGGGCTACACCTTC. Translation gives CASSTPPGAVGYTF. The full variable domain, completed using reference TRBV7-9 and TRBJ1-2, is DTGVSQNPRHKITKRGQNVTFRCDPISEHNRLYWYRQTLGQGPEFLTYFQNEAQLEKSRLLSDRFSAERPKGSFSTLEIQRTEQGDSAMYLCASSTPPGAVGYTFGSGTRLTVV.

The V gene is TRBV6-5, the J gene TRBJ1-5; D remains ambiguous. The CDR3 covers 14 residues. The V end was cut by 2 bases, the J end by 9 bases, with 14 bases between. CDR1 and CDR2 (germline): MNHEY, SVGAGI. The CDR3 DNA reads TGTGCCAGCAGTTACCGGACCCGGAAGGGGCCCCAGCATTTT. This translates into CASSYRTRKGPQHF.

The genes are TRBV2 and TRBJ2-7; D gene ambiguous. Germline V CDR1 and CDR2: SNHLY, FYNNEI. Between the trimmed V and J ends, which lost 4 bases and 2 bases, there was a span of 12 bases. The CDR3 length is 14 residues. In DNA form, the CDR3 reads TGTGCCAGCAGTGCTAGGCGGCAGACCTACGAGCAGTACTTC. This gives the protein CASSARRQTYEQYF.

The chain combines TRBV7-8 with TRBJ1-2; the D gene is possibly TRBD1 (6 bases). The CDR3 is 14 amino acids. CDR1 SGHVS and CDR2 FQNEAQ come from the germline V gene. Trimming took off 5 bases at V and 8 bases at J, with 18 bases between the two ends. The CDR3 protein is CASSPLTGSGGYTF. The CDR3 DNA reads TGTGCCAGCAGCCCCCTTACAGGGTCGGGAGGCTACACCTTC.

CDR3 DNA sequence: TGTGCCAGTAGTATAAGGGCAGGATCGCCCTACAATGAGCAGTTCTTC. It yields the protein CASSIRAGSPYNEQFF. The chain carries TRBV19 and TRBJ2-1; D unresolved. The CDR3 has 16 amino acids. Trimming removed 2 bases at V and 2 bases at J, with 13 bases between. Looked up from germline, CDR1 is LNHDA and CDR2 is SQIVND (reference sequence).

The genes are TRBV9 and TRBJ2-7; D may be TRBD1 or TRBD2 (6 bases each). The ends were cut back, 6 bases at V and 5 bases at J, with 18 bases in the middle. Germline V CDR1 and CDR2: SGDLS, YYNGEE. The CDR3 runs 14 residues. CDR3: CASTPRGQGDEQYF. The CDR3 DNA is TGTGCCAGCACCCCCCGGGGGCAGGGTGACGAGCAGTACTTC.

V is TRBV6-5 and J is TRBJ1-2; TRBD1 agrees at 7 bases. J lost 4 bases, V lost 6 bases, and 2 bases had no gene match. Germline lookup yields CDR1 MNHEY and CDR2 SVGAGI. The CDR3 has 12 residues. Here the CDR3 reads CASRTGFYGYTF. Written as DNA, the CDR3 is TGTGCCAGCAGGACAGGGTTCTATGGCTACACCTTC.

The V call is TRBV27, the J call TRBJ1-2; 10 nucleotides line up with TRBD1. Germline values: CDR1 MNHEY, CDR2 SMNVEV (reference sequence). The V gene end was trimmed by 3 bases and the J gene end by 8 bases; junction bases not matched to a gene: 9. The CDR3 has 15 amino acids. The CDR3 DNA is TGTGCCAGCAGTTTTGTGACAGGGGGCACGGGGGGCTACACCTTC. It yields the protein CASSFVTGGTGGYTF.